This T cell receptor beta chain was sequenced during a study of early T cells in non-severe SARS-CoV-2 infection. TCRdb reanalysed the 5' RACE reads using MiXCR and keeps one entry per CDR3 protein. The sample has some 96,000 distinct CDR3 sequences; approximately 11% are singletons. Germline V gene sequence: CDR1 GTSNPN, CDR2 SVGIG (reference sequence). Trimming removed 7 bases from V and 6 bases from J; junction bases left unmatched: 11. CDR3 length: 14 residues. This clonotype was recorded at least ten times. Material: whole blood, obtained at baseline. This chain links TRBV30 with TRBJ2-2; 7 bases match TRBD2. The receptor comes from an adult who was a healthcare worker with PCR-confirmed SARS-CoV-2 infection or an uninfected control (not recorded which). The chain's CDR3 is CAYEAGRVAGELFF. DNA of the CDR3: TGTGCCTACGAGGCGGGGAGGGTCGCCGGGGAGCTGTTTTTT. Complete variable domain (other parts from reference TRBV30 and TRBJ2-2): SQTIHQWPATLVQPVGSPLSLECTVEGTSNPNLYWYRQAAGRGLQLLFYSVGIGQISSEVPQNLSASRPQDRQFILSSKKLLLSDSGFYLCAYEAGRVAGELFFGEGSRLTVL.